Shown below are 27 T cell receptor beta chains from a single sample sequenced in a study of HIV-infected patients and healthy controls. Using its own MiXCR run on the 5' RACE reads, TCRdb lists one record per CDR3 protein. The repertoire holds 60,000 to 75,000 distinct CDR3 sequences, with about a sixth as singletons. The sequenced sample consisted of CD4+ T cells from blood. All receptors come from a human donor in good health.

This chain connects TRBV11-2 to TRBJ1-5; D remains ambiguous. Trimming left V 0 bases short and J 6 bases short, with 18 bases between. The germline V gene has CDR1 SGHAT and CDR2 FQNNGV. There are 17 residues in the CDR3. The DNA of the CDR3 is TGTGCCAGCAGCTTAGATCGCCGGGTTTCGTTGGTTCAGCCCCAGCATTTT. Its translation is CASSLDRRVSLVQPQHF.

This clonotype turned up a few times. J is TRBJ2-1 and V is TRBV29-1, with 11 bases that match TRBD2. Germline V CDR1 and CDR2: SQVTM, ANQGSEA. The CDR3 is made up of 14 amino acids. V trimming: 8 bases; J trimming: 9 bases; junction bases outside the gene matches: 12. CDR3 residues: CSTQPLLAGGEQFF. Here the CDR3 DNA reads TGCAGCACCCAACCCCTCCTAGCGGGGGGTGAGCAGTTCTTC.

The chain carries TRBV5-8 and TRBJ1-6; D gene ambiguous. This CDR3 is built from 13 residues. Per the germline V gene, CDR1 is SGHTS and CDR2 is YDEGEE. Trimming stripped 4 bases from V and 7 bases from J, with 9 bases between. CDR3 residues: CASSGDWNSPLHF. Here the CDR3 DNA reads TGTGCCAGCAGCGGTGACTGGAATTCACCCCTCCACTTT. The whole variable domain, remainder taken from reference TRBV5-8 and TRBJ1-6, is EAGVTQSPTHLIKTRGQQATLRCSPISGHTSVYWYQQALGLGLQFLLWYDEGEERNRGNFPPRFSGRQFPNYSSELNVNALELEDSALYLCASSGDWNSPLHFGNGTRLTVT.

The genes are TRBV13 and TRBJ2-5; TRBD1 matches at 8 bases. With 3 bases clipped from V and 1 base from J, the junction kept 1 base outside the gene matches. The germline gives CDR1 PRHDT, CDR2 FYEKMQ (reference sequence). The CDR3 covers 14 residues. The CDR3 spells CASSFGQGQETQYF. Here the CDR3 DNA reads TGTGCCAGCAGCTTCGGACAGGGCCAAGAGACCCAGTACTTC.

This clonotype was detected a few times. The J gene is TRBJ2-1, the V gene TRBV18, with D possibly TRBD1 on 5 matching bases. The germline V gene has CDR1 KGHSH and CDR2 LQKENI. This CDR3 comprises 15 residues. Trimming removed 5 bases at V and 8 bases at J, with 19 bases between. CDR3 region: CASSSADSPGHEQFF. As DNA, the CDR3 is TGTGCCAGCTCATCAGCTGACAGCCCTGGGCATGAGCAGTTCTTC.

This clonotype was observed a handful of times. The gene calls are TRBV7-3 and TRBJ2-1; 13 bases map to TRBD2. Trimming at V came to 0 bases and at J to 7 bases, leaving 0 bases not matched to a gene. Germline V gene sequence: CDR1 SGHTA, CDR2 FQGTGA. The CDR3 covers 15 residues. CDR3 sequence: CASSLTGLAGNEQFF. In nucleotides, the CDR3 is TGTGCCAGCAGCTTAACGGGACTAGCGGGAAATGAGCAGTTCTTC.

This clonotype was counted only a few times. Written as DNA, the CDR3 is TGTGCCACCGGAGGGCGTTCGAACACCGGGGAGCTGTTTTTT. It specifies CATGGRSNTGELFF. The rearrangement uses TRBV24-1 and TRBJ2-2, with a weak D call TRBD2 (6 bases). The CDR3 covers 14 residues. The ends were cut back, 9 bases at V and 0 bases at J, with 10 bases in the middle. Germline CDR1 reads KGHDR; CDR2 reads SFDVKD.

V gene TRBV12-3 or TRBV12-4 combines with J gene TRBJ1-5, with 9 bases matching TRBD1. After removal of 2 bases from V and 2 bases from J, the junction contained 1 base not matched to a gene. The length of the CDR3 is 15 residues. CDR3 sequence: CASSLRDRGNQPQHF. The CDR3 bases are TGTGCCAGCAGTTTAAGGGACAGGGGCAATCAGCCCCAGCATTTT.

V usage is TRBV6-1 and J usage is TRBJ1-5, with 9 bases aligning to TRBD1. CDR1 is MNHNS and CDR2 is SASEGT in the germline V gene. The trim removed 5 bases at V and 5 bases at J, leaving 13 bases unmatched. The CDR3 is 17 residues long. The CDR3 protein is CASSRLPGQGLYQPQHF. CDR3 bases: TGTGCCAGCAGTCGTCTTCCGGGACAGGGTCTATATCAGCCCCAGCATTTT.

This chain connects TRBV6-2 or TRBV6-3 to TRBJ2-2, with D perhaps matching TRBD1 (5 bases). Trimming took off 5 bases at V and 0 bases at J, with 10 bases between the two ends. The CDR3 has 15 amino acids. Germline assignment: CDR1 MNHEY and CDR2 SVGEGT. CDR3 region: CASSNTGSNTGELFF. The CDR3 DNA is TGTGCCAGCAGTAATACAGGTTCGAACACCGGGGAGCTGTTTTTT.

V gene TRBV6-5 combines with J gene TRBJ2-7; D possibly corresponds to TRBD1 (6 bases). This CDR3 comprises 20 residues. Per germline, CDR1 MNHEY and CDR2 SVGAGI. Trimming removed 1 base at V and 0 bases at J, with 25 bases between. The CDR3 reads CASSYCLGAHLRLVSYEQYF. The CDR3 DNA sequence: TGTGCCAGCAGTTACTGCCTGGGGGCGCACCTACGATTGGTCTCCTACGAGCAGTACTTC.

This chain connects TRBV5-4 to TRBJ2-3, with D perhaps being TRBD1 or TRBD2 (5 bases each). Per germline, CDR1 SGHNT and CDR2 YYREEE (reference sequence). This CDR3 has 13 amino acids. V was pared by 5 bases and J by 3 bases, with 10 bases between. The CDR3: CASRGEMTDTQYF. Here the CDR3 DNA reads TGTGCCAGCAGAGGGGAGATGACAGATACGCAGTATTTT.

The CDR3 DNA sequence: TGTGCCACCAGTGATTCGGGGACTGGAAACACCGGGGAGCTGTTTTTT. This sequence encodes CATSDSGTGNTGELFF. V gene TRBV24-1 combines with J gene TRBJ2-2, with D tentatively TRBD2 (6 bases). Germline V gene sequence: CDR1 KGHDR, CDR2 SFDVKD. The CDR3 loop spans 16 amino acids. Trimming stripped 2 bases from V and 2 bases from J, with 11 bases between.

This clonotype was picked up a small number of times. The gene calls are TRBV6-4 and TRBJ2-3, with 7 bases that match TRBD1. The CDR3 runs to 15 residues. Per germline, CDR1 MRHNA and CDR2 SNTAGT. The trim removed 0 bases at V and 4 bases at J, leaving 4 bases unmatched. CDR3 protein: CASSDSHRGADTQYF. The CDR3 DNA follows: TGTGCCAGCAGTGACTCCCACAGGGGCGCAGATACGCAGTATTTT.

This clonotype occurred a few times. Written as DNA, the CDR3 is TGCAGTGCTAGTGTTTCTAGCGGGAGGGCGAGGCGGGAGCAGTACTTC. This gives the protein CSASVSSGRARREQYF. This rearrangement joins TRBV20-1 to TRBJ2-7; 12 bases are shared with TRBD2. This CDR3 region has 16 residues. Germline V gives CDR1 DFQATT, CDR2 SNEGSKA (reference sequence). V lost 3 bases to trimming and J lost 7 bases; unmatched junction nucleotides: 13.

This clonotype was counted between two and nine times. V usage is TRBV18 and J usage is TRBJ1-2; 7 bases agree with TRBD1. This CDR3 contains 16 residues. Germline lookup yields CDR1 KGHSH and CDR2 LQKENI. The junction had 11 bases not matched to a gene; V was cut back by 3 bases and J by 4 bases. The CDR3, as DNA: TGTGCCAGCTCACCGAATCCTCCGGGACAGAGCTATGGCTACACCTTC. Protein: CASSPNPPGQSYGYTF.

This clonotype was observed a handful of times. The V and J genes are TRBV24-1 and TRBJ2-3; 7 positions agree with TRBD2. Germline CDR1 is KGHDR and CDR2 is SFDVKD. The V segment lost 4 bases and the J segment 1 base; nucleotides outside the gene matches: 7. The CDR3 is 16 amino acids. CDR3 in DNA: TGTGCCACCAGTGAGGGCGGACTAGAACGCACAGATACGCAGTATTTT. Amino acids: CATSEGGLERTDTQYF.

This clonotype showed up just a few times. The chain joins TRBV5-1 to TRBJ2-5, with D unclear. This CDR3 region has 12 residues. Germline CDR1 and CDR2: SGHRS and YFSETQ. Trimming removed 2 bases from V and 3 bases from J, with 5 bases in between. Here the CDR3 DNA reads TGCGCCAGCAGCTTTCAGGAAGAGACCCAGTACTTC. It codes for CASSFQEETQYF.

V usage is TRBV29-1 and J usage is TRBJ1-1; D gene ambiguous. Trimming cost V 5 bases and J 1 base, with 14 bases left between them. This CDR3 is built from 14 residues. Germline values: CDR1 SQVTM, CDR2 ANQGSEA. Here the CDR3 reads CSVPPGGTNTEAFF. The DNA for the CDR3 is TGCAGCGTTCCTCCCGGAGGAACGAACACTGAAGCTTTCTTT.

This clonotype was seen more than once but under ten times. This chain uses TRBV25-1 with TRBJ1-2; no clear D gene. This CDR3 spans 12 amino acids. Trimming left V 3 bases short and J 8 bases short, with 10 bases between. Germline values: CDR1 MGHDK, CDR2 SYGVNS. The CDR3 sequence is CASSDNVGGYTF. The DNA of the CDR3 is TGTGCCAGCAGTGATAATGTCGGCGGCTACACCTTC.

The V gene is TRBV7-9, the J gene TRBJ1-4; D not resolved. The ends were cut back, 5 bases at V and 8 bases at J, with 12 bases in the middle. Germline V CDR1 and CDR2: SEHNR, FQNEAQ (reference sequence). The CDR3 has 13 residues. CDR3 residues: CASSPDPLEKLFF. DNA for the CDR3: TGTGCCAGCAGCCCCGACCCACTCGAAAAACTGTTTTTT.

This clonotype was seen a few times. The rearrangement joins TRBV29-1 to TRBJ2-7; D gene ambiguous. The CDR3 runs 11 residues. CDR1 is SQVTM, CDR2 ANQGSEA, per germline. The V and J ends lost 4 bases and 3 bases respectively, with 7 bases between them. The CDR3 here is CSVVSNYEQYF. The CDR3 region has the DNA TGCAGCGTTGTGAGTAACTACGAGCAGTACTTC.

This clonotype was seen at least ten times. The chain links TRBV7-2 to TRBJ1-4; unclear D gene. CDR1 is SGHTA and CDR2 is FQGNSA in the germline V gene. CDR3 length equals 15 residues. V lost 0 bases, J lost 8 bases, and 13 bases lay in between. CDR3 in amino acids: CASSLASEGHEKLFF. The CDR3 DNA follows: TGTGCCAGCAGCTTAGCGAGTGAGGGTCACGAAAAACTGTTTTTT.

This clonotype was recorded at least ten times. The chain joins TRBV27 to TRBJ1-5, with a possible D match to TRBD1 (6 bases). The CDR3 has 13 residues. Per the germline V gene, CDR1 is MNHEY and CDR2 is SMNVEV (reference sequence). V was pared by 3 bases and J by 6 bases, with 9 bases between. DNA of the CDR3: TGTGCCAGCAGTTTTGGGGGGGCTCAGCCCCAGCATTTT. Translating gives CASSFGGAQPQHF.

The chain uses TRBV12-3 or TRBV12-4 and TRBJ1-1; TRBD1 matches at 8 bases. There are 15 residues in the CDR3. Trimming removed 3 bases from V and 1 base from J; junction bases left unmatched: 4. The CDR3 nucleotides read TGTGCCAGCAGTTTTCCGGACAGGGCGAACACTGAAGCTTTCTTT. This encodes CASSFPDRANTEAFF.

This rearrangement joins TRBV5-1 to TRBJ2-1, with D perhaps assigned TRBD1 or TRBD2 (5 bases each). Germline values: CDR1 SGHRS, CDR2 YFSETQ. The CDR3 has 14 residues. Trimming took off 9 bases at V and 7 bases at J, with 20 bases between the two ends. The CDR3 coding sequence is TGCGCCACCACTTGGGGACCCACGGGGAATGAGCAGTTCTTC. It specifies CATTWGPTGNEQFF. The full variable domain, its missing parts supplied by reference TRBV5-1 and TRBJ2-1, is KAGVTQTPRYLIKTRGQQVTLSCSPISGHRSVSWYQQTPGQGLQFLFEYFSETQRNKGNFPGRFSGRQFSNSRSEMNVSTLELGDSALYLCATTWGPTGNEQFFGPGTRLTVL.

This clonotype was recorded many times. CDR3 sequence (DNA): TGTGCCAGCAACCCTACTGGGACTAGCTGGGATATGCTCGTGGATAAGCAGTACTTC. It codes for CASNPTGTSWDMLVDKQYF. This chain uses TRBV2 with TRBJ2-7; 9 nucleotides align to TRBD2. The V segment lost 7 bases and the J segment 8 bases; nucleotides outside the gene matches: 27. The CDR3 length is 19 residues. Germline CDR1 SNHLY, CDR2 FYNNEI.